This T cell receptor beta chain was captured in a study of blood T cell repertoires in COVID-19. Study at large: Spain, Italy and the United States supplied samples that represented acute and convalescent COVID-19.

The count of this clone is one. Clones were sequenced by immunoSEQ multiplex PCR, and TCRdb holds only the in-frame ones, with some missing. Counted here are about 170,000 clones, around 81% occurring once; the ten biggest clones make up about a tenth. With V trimmed by 7 bases and J by 6 bases, 4 bases remained unmatched. The CDR3 sequence is 14 residues long. Germline CDR1 and CDR2: SNHLY and FYNNEI. The chain employs TRBV2 and TRBJ1-6; 9 bases agree with TRBD1. The TCR sequence derives from a man between 65 and 85 years old with active or convalescent COVID-19. Sequencing input: peripheral blood. The CDR3 region is CASTGTGINSPLHF. As DNA, the CDR3 is TGTGCCAGCACCGGGACAGGGATTAATTCACCCCTCCACTTT. Supplemented by reference TRBV2 and TRBJ1-6, the full variable domain reads EPEVTQTPSHQVTQMGQEVILRCVPISNHLYFYWYRQILGQKVEFLVSFYNNEISEKSEIFDDQFSVERPDGSNFTLKIRSTKLEDSAMYFCASTGTGINSPLHFGNGTRLTVT.